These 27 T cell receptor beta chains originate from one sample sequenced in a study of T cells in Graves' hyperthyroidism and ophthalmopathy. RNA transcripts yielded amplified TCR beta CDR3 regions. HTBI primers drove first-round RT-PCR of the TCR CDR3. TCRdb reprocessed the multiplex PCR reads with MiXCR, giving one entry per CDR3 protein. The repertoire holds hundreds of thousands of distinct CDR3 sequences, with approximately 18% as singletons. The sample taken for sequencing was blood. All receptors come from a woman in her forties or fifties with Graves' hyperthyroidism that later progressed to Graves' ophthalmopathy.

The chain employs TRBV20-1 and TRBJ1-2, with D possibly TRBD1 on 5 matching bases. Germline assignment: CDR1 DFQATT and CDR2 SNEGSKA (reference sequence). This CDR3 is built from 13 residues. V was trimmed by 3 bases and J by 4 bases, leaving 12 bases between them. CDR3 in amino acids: CSASVMGGYGYTF. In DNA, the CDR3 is TGCAGTGCTAGTGTCATGGGGGGCTATGGCTACACCTTC.

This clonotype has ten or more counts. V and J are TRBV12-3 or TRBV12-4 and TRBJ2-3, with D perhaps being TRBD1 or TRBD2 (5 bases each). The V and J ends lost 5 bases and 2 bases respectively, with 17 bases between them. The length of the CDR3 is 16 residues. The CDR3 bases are TGTGCCAGCAGTGATCCTTCGGGGCCTGACACAGATACGCAGTATTTT. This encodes CASSDPSGPDTDTQYF.

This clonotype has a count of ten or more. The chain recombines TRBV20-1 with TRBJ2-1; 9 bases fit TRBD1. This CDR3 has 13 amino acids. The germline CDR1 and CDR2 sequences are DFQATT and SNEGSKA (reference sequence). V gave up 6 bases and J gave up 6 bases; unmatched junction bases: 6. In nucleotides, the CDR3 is TGCAGTGCCAGCACGGGACAGGGCAATGAGCAGTTCTTC. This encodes CSASTGQGNEQFF.

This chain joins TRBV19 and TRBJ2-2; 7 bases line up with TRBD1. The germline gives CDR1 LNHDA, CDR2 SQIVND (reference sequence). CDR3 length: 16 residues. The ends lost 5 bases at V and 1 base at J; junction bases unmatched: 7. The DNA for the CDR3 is TGTGCCAGTAGTTTGGAAGACAGGGTGAACACCGGGGAGCTGTTTTTT. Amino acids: CASSLEDRVNTGELFF.

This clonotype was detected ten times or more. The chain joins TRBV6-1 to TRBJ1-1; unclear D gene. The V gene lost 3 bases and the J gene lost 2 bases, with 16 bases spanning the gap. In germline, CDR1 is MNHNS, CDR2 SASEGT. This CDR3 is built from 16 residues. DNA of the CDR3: TGTGCCAGCAGTGATAAAAGAGGGCTACGCAACACTGAAGCTTTCTTT. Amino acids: CASSDKRGLRNTEAFF.

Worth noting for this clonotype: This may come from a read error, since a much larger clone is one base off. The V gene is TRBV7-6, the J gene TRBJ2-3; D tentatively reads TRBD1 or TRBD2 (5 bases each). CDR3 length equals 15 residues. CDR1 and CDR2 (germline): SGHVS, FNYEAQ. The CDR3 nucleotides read TGTGCCGGCAGCCACCAGAGGGGCTTCACAGATACGCAGTATTTT. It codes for CAGSHQRGFTDTQYF.

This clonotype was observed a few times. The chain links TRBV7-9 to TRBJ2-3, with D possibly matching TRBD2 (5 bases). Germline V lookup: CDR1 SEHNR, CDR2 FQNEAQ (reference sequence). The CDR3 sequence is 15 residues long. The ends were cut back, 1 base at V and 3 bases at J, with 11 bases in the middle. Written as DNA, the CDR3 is TGTGCCAGCAGCTTAGGTCTTGGGGAGACAGATACGCAGTATTTT. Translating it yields CASSLGLGETDTQYF.

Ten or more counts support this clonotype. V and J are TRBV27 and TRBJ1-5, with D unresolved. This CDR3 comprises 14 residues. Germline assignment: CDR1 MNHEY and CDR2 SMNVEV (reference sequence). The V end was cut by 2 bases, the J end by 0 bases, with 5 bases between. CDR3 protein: CASSLGYSNQPQHF. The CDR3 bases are TGTGCCAGCAGTTTAGGCTATAGCAATCAGCCCCAGCATTTT.

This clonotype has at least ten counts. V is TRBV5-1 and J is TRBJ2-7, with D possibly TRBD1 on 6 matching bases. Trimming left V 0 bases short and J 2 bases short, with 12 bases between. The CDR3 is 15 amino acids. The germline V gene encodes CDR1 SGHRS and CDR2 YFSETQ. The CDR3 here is CASSLETQGTYEQYF. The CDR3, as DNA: TGCGCCAGCAGCTTGGAAACACAGGGAACCTACGAGCAGTACTTC.

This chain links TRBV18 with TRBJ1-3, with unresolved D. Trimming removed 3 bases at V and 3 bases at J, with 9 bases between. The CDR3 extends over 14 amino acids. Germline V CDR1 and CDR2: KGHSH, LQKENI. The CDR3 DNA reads TGTGCCAGCTCACCTTCCATCCTTGGAAACACCATATATTTT. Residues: CASSPSILGNTIYF.

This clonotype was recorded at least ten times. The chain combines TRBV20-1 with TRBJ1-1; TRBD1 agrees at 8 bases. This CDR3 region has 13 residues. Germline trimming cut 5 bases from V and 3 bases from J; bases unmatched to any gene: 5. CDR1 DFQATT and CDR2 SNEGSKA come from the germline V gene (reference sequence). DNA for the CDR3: TGCAGTGCTGACGACAGGGGTTACACTGAAGCTTTCTTT. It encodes CSADDRGYTEAFF.

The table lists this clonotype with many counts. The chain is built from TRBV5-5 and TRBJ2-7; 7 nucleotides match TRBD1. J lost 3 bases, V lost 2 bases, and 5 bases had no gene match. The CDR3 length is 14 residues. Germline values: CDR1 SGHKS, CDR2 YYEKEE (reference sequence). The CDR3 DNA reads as TGTGCCAGCAGCTTCCGGGACAGACTCTACGAGCAGTACTTC. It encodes CASSFRDRLYEQYF.

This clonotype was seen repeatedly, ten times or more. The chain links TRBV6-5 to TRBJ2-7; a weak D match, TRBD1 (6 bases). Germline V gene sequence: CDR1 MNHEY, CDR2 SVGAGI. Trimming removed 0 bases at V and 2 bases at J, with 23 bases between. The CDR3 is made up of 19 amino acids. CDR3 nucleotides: TGTGCCAGCAGTTACTCGATGAGGTCGTGGGACACGGGAACCTACGAGCAGTACTTC. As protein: CASSYSMRSWDTGTYEQYF.

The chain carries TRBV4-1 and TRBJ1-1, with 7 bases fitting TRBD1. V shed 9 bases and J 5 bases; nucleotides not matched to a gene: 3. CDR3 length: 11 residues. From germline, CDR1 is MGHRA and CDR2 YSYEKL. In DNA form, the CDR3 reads TGCGCCAGTCAACAGGGGACTGAAGCTTTCTTT. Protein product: CASQQGTEAFF.

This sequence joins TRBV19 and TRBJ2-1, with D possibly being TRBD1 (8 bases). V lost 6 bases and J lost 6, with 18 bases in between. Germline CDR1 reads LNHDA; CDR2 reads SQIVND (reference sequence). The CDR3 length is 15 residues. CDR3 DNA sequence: TGTGCCAGTAGGATAACAGGGGGGGGGATCAATGAGCAGTTCTTC. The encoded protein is CASRITGGGINEQFF.

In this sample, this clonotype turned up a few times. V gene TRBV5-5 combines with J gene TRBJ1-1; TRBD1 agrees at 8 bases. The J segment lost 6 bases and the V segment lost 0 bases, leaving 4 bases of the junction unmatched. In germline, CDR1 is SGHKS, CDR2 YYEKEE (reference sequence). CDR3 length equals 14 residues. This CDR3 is CASSLAGGPPEAFF. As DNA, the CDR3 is TGTGCCAGCAGCTTGGCAGGGGGCCCCCCTGAAGCTTTCTTT.

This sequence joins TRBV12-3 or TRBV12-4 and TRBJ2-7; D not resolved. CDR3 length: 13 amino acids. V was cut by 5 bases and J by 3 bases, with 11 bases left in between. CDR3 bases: TGTGCCAGCAGTCCCGTAGCCGACTACGAGCAGTACTTC. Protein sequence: CASSPVADYEQYF.

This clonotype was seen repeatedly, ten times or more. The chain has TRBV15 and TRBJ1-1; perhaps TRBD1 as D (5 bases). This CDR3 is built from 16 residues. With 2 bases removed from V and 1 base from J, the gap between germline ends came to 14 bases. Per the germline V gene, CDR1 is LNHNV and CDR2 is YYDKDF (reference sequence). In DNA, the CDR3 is TGTGCCACCAGCAGACGAATGGGACTCTCGAACACTGAAGCTTTCTTT. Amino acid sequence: CATSRRMGLSNTEAFF.

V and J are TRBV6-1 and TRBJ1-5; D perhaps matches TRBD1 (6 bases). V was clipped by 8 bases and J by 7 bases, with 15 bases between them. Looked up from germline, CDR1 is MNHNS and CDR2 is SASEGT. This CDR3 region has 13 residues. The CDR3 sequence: CASHSQGTQPQHF. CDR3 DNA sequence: TGTGCCAGCCATTCACAGGGCACCCAGCCCCAGCATTTT.

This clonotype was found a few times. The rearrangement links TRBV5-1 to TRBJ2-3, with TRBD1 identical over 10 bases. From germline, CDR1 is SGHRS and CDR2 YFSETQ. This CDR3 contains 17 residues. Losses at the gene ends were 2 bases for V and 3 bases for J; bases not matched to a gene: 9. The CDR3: CASSFSIGTGDTDTQYF. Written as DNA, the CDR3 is TGCGCCAGCAGCTTTTCCATCGGGACAGGGGATACAGATACGCAGTATTTT. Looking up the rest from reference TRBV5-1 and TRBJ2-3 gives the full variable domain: KAGVTQTPRYLIKTRGQQVTLSCSPISGHRSVSWYQQTPGQGLQFLFEYFSETQRNKGNFPGRFSGRQFSNSRSEMNVSTLELGDSALYLCASSFSIGTGDTDTQYFGPGTRLTVL.

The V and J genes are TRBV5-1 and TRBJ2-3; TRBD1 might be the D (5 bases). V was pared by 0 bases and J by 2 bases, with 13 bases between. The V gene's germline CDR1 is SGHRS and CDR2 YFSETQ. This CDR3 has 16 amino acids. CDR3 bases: TGCGCCAGCAGCTTGGCCTTCCAGGGCGCCACAGATACGCAGTATTTT. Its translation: CASSLAFQGATDTQYF.

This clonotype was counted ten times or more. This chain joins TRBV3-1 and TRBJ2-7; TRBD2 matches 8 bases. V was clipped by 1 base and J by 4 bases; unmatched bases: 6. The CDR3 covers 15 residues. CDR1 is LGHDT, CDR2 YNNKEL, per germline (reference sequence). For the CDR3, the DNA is TGTGCCAGCAGCCAAGTGACGGGGGGGCCATACGAGCAGTACTTC. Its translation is CASSQVTGGPYEQYF.

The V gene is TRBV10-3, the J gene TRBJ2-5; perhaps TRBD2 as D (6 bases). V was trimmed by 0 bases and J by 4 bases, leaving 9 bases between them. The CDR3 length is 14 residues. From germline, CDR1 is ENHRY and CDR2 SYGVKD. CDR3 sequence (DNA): TGTGCCATCAGTGAGTCAGGAGGGTTAGAGACCCAGTACTTC. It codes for CAISESGGLETQYF.

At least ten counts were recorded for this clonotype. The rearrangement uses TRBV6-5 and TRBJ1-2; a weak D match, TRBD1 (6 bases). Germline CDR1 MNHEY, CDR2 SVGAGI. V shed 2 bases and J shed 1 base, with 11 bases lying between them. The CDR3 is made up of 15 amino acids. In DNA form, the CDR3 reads TGTGCCAGCAGTTACCTGGACAGTGTTAACTATGGCTACACCTTC. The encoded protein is CASSYLDSVNYGYTF.

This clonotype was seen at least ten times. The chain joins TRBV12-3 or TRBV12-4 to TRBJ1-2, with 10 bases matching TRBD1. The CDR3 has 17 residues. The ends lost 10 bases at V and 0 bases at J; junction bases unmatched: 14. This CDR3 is CATSRAGQGISNYGYTF. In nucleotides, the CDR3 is TGTGCCACCTCTAGGGCGGGACAGGGGATATCTAACTATGGCTACACCTTC.

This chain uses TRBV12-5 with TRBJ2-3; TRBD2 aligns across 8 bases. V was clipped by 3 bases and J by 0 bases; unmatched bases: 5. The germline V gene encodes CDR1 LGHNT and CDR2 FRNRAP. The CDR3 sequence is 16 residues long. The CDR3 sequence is CASGFIAGTSTDTQYF. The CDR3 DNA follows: TGTGCTAGTGGTTTCATAGCGGGGACTAGCACAGATACGCAGTATTTT.

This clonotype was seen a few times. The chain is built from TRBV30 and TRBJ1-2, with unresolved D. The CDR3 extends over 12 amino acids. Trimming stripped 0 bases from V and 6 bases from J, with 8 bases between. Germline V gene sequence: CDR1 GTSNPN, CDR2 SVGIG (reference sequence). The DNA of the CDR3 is TGTGCCTGGAGTGTAACGGTGGATGGCTACACCTTC. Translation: CAWSVTVDGYTF.